These 28 T cell receptor beta chains came from one sample sequenced in a study of cytomegalovirus exposure and HLA in healthy donors. This PCR relied on a set of 60 Vbeta primers and 13 Jbeta primers. The data were produced by immunoSEQ multiplex PCR, yet TCRdb's version contains in-frame clones alone and is incomplete. The data show 150,000 to 200,000 clones, about 80% seen once. The specimen was PBMCs. These receptor sequences come from a woman aged 40 to 50 in good health and CMV-seronegative.

V is TRBV9 and J is TRBJ2-1, with 7 bases aligning to TRBD1. There are 17 residues in the CDR3. Germline V gene lookup returns CDR1 SGDLS and CDR2 YYNGEE. Unmatched junction bases numbered 7, after V lost 0 bases and J lost 1 base. CDR3 in amino acids: CASSVVRTGASYNEQFF. CDR3 sequence (DNA): TGTGCCAGCAGCGTAGTTAGGACAGGCGCTTCCTACAATGAGCAGTTCTTC.

A word on this clone: Other DNA sequences in the same sample also yield this CDR3. The genes are TRBV5-1 and TRBJ1-2; no definite D call. This CDR3 contains 13 residues. V dropped 4 bases and J dropped 6 bases, with 13 bases sitting between them. Per germline, CDR1 SGHRS and CDR2 YFSETQ. The CDR3 nucleotides are TGCGCCAGCAGCCGGGAGCCCGGCAATGGCTACACCTTC. Translation: CASSREPGNGYTF.

This chain's CDR3 is CASSFSGTSGSWSYEQYF. The CDR3 DNA sequence: TGTGCCAGCAGCTTCTCCGGGACTAGCGGGAGTTGGTCCTACGAGCAGTACTTC. The V call is TRBV11-2, the J call TRBJ2-7, with TRBD2 identical over 14 bases. The CDR3 runs to 18 residues. Trimming cost V 3 bases and J 1 base; bases outside gene matches: 8. The V gene's germline CDR1 is SGHAT and CDR2 FQNNGV.

The V and J genes are TRBV11-3 and TRBJ2-3; no firm D call. CDR1 is SGHNT and CDR2 is YENEEA in the germline V gene. This CDR3 has 16 residues. Trimming removed 1 base from V and 8 bases from J, with 19 bases in between. The chain's CDR3 is CASSLARRWYEGTQYF. The CDR3 bases are TGTGCCAGCAGCTTAGCCAGGCGCTGGTACGAAGGTACGCAGTATTTT.

The chain has TRBV19 and TRBJ1-1; D perhaps matches TRBD1 (6 bases). V lost 2 bases, J lost 5 bases, and 18 bases lay in between. CDR1 and CDR2 (germline): LNHDA, SQIVND (reference sequence). The CDR3 sequence is 16 residues long. CDR3 coding DNA: TGTGCCAGTAGTATACCGGGAGGCAGGGGAAGAACTGAAGCTTTCTTT. Its protein product is CASSIPGGRGRTEAFF.

The V and J genes are TRBV10-3 and TRBJ2-4, with D possibly TRBD2 on 6 matching bases. CDR3 size: 12 residues. V was cut by 6 bases and J by 7 bases, with 10 bases left in between. Germline lookup yields CDR1 ENHRY and CDR2 SYGVKD. The CDR3 reads CAISPGGNIQYF. The DNA of the CDR3 is TGTGCCATCAGCCCCGGGGGTAACATTCAGTACTTC.

This chain joins TRBV4-1 and TRBJ2-1; no definite D call. The V and J ends lost 1 base and 5 bases respectively, with 15 bases between them. The CDR3 totals 16 residues. Germline V lookup: CDR1 MGHRA, CDR2 YSYEKL. CDR3 in DNA: TGCGCCAGCAGCCAAGCCCCCGGGTCTTGGGACAATGAGCAGTTCTTC. This translates into CASSQAPGSWDNEQFF.

J is TRBJ1-5 and V is TRBV7-9, with D perhaps matching TRBD1 (6 bases). This CDR3 has 14 residues. The V end was cut by 5 bases, the J end by 0 bases, with 8 bases between. Germline V lookup: CDR1 SEHNR, CDR2 FQNEAQ (reference sequence). The CDR3 DNA follows: TGTGCCAGCAGCCGGACAGATAGCAATCAGCCCCAGCATTTT. This translates into CASSRTDSNQPQHF.

J is TRBJ2-7 and V is TRBV9; 8 nucleotides agree with TRBD1. This CDR3 comprises 15 residues. V lost 0 bases and J lost 6; bases outside the gene matches: 8. Per the germline V gene, CDR1 is SGDLS and CDR2 is YYNGEE. CDR3 in DNA: TGTGCCAGCAGCGTAGCTCCGCAGGGGGCGGGCGAGCAGTACTTC. The encoded protein is CASSVAPQGAGEQYF.

The count of this clone is one. The chain couples TRBV9 to TRBJ2-7, with 12 bases matching TRBD2. The CDR3 extends over 14 amino acids. In germline, CDR1 is SGDLS, CDR2 YYNGEE. With 3 bases clipped from V and 3 bases from J, the junction kept 1 base outside the gene matches. The CDR3 spells CASSGTSGNYEQYF. The DNA of the CDR3 is TGTGCCAGCAGCGGGACTAGCGGGAACTACGAGCAGTACTTC.

In its sample, this clone was seen once. This chain uses TRBV6-1 with TRBJ2-4; 7 nucleotides align to TRBD1. This CDR3 has 14 residues. Trimming cost V 7 bases and J 1 base; bases outside gene matches: 4. CDR1 is MNHNS and CDR2 is SASEGT in the germline V gene. The CDR3: CASTEQGAKNIQYF. CDR3 DNA sequence: TGTGCCAGCACAGAACAGGGGGCCAAAAACATTCAGTACTTC.

V usage is TRBV13 and J usage is TRBJ2-6, with D perhaps matching TRBD1 (7 bases). Germline-derived CDR1 and CDR2 are PRHDT and FYEKMQ (reference sequence). The CDR3 contains 17 residues. Trimming pared 5 bases from V and 0 bases from J, leaving 14 bases between. The CDR3 DNA is TGTGCCAGCAGCCCCAGGGGGGCTAGCTCTGGGGCCAACGTCCTGACTTTC. Its protein is CASSPRGASSGANVLTF.

The J gene is TRBJ2-1, the V gene TRBV7-6; the match to TRBD2 covers 7 bases. CDR3 size: 16 residues. Germline V lookup: CDR1 SGHVS, CDR2 FNYEAQ. J gave up 12 bases and V 5 bases, and 19 bases lay outside the gene matches. The CDR3 loop is CASSPSGDHPLSRQFF. In nucleotides, the CDR3 is TGTGCCAGCAGCCCAAGCGGGGACCACCCACTAAGTAGGCAGTTCTTC.

This clone was detected only a few times. The chain carries TRBV27 and TRBJ2-7; the D gene is possibly TRBD1 (6 bases). V lost 8 bases and J lost 0, with 8 bases in between. Germline V lookup: CDR1 MNHEY, CDR2 SMNVEV (reference sequence). This CDR3 contains 12 residues. The CDR3 sequence: CASRDNSYEQYV. CDR3 DNA: TGTGCCAGCCGGGACAACTCCTACGAGCAGTACGTC.

This chain connects TRBV5-6 to TRBJ2-7, with TRBD1 matching over 9 bases. V trimming: 4 bases; J trimming: 7 bases; junction bases outside the gene matches: 9. The CDR3 totals 14 residues. Looked up from germline, CDR1 is SGHDT and CDR2 is YYEEEE. In DNA, the CDR3 is TGTGCCAGCAGCCTAGGACAGGGGCGAGGGGAGCAGTACGTC. This translates into CASSLGQGRGEQYV.

The sample holds one count of this clone. The rearrangement uses TRBV4-1 and TRBJ2-2; possible D gene TRBD1, 5 bases. The germline gives CDR1 MGHRA, CDR2 YSYEKL. The CDR3 length is 17 residues. Trimming shortened V by 6 bases and J by 6 bases, and 23 bases separated the two germline ends. CDR3: CASRPSPTFQGSGELFF. The CDR3 DNA follows: TGCGCCAGCAGACCCTCCCCGACTTTCCAGGGTTCCGGGGAGCTGTTTTTT.

V usage is TRBV10-3 and J usage is TRBJ1-3; D is unresolved. CDR1 and CDR2 from the germline V gene are ENHRY and SYGVKD. This CDR3 region has 13 residues. V was shortened by 6 bases and J by 0 bases, with 6 bases between the two germline ends. The CDR3 DNA reads as TGTGCCATCAGACAGTACTCTGGAAACACCATATATTTT. Protein sequence: CAIRQYSGNTIYF.

V gene TRBV15 combines with J gene TRBJ1-5; perhaps TRBD1 as D (5 bases). Germline values: CDR1 LNHNV, CDR2 YYDKDF (reference sequence). V lost 1 base, J lost 6 bases, and 13 bases lay in between. The CDR3 has 15 amino acids. As DNA, the CDR3 is TGTGCCACCAGCAGAGTGGGGGGAAGAGGTCAGCCCCAGCATTTT. This encodes CATSRVGGRGQPQHF.

This clone was observed a handful of times. This rearrangement joins TRBV5-4 to TRBJ2-2; 7 positions agree with TRBD1. The germline V gene has CDR1 SGHNT and CDR2 YYREEE (reference sequence). J was trimmed by 3 bases and V by 0 bases; bases with no gene match: 2. The CDR3 is made up of 15 amino acids. CDR3 bases: TGTGCCAGCAGCTTGGGACAGGGATACACCGGGGAGCTGTTTTTT. Its protein product is CASSLGQGYTGELFF.

The chain employs TRBV19 and TRBJ2-4; weak D call: TRBD1 (5 bases). CDR1 and CDR2 (germline): LNHDA, SQIVND (reference sequence). V shed 4 bases and J shed 5 bases, with 9 bases lying between them. The CDR3 totals 13 residues. In DNA, the CDR3 is TGTGCCAGTAGTACGGTAGGGGAAAACATTCAGTACTTC. Its protein is CASSTVGENIQYF.

As concerns this clone: An end of the junction does not agree with germline; a read error may underlie this. The chain links TRBV7-9 to TRBJ1-1; D possibly corresponds to TRBD1 (5 bases). Germline lookup yields CDR1 SEHNR and CDR2 FQNEAQ (reference sequence). The CDR3 spans 16 residues. CDR3: CSSIRGGDPGSTEAFF. CDR3 nucleotide sequence: TGTTCCAGCATCCGAGGAGGGGACCCTGGGTCCACTGAAGCTTTCTTT.

The gene calls are TRBV5-1 and TRBJ1-1; D possibly corresponds to TRBD1 (5 bases). Germline V lookup: CDR1 SGHRS, CDR2 YFSETQ. The CDR3 consists of 15 residues. The germline V and J ends were trimmed by 1 base and 3 bases, with 13 bases remaining between them. This chain's CDR3 is CASSLSAGGDTEAFF. In DNA form, the CDR3 reads TGCGCCAGCAGCTTGTCAGCGGGAGGGGACACTGAAGCTTTCTTT.

The V gene is TRBV5-5, the J gene TRBJ1-3, with D possibly being TRBD1 (5 bases). The CDR3 has 16 residues. Germline loops: CDR1 SGHKS, CDR2 YYEKEE (reference sequence). With 4 bases removed from V and 0 bases from J, the gap between germline ends came to 14 bases. The CDR3 DNA follows: TGTGCCAGCAGCCCTAGCGGGACCCACTCTGGAAACACCATATATTTT. Amino acids: CASSPSGTHSGNTIYF.

This clone showed up just once. The CDR3 bases are TGTGCCAGCAGCGCCATCGGCGCGGCTGAGAACACCGGGGAGCTGTTTTTT. This translates into CASSAIGAAENTGELFF. The J gene is TRBJ2-2, the V gene TRBV7-8, with D uncertain. V was clipped by 5 bases and J by 1 base, with 17 bases between them. This CDR3 comprises 17 residues. Germline loops: CDR1 SGHVS, CDR2 FQNEAQ. The variable domain in full, with the rest retrieved from reference TRBV7-8 and TRBJ2-2, is GAGVSQSPRYKVAKRGQDVALRCDPISGHVSLFWYQQALGQGPEFLTYFQNEAQLDKSGLPSDRFFAERPEGSVSTLKIQRTQQEDSAVYLCASSAIGAAENTGELFFGEGSRLTVL.

The chain couples TRBV10-3 to TRBJ1-2; D remains ambiguous. V gave up 3 bases and J gave up 4 bases, with 9 bases separating them. Germline-derived CDR1 and CDR2 are ENHRY and SYGVKD. The CDR3 contains 13 residues. This chain's CDR3 is CAISELGSYGYTF. CDR3 nucleotides: TGTGCCATCAGTGAATTGGGCTCCTATGGCTACACCTTC.

V gene TRBV6-5 combines with J gene TRBJ1-1, with D perhaps matching TRBD1 (6 bases). CDR3 length equals 13 residues. V lost 0 bases and J 8 bases, leaving 10 bases between the germline ends. Germline V gene data show CDR1 as MNHEY and CDR2 as SVGAGI. In DNA form, the CDR3 reads TGTGCCAGCAGTTACTCTACAGGGTCAGAAGCTTTCTTT. It is translated as CASSYSTGSEAFF.

The gene calls are TRBV6-5 and TRBJ2-1, with a possible D match to TRBD2 (5 bases). CDR1 and CDR2 from the germline V gene are MNHEY and SVGAGI. V lost 2 bases to trimming and J lost 4 bases, with 15 bases between them. This CDR3 has 16 residues. The CDR3 reads CASSYRTSNQYNEQFF. The CDR3 DNA is TGTGCCAGCAGTTACAGGACTTCCAACCAGTACAATGAGCAGTTCTTC.

The rearrangement uses TRBV27 and TRBJ2-6; D unclear. The germline V gene has CDR1 MNHEY and CDR2 SMNVEV (reference sequence). The CDR3 loop spans 15 amino acids. Trimming shortened V by 5 bases and J by 0 bases, and 8 bases separated the two germline ends. In DNA, the CDR3 is TGTGCCAGCAGTCTAAGACTCTCTGGGGCCAACGTCCTGACTTTC. Its translation is CASSLRLSGANVLTF.